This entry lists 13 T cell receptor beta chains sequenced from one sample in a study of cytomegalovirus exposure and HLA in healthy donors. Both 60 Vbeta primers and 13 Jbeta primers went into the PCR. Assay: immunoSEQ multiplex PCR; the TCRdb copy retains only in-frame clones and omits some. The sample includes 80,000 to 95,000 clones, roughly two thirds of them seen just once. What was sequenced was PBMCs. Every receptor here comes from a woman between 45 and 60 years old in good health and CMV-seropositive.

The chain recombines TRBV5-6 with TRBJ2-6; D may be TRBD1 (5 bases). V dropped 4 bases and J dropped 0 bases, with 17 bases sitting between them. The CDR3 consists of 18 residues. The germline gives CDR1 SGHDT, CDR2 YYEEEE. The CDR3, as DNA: TGTGCCAGCAGCCCGGTCACGCGGACATACTCTGGGGCCAACGTCCTGACTTTC. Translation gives CASSPVTRTYSGANVLTF.

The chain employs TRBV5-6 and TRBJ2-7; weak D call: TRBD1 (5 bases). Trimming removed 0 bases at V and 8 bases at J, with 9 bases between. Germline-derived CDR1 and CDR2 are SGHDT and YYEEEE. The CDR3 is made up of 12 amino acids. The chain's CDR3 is CASSLADSQQYF. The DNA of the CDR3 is TGTGCCAGCAGCTTGGCTGACAGTCAGCAGTACTTC.

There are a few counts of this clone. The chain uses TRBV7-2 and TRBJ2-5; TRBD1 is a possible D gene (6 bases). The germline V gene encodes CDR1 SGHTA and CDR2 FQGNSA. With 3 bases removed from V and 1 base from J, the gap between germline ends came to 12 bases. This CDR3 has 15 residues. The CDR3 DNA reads TGTGCCAGCAGCTTCGCTTTACAGGGCCAAGAGACCCAGTACTTC. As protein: CASSFALQGQETQYF.

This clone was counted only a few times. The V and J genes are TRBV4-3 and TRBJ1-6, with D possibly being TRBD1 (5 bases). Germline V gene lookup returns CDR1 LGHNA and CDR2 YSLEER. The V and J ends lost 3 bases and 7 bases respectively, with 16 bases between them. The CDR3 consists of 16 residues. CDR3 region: CASSHGQGYGNSPLHF. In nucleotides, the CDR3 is TGCGCCAGCAGCCACGGACAAGGTTATGGAAATTCACCCCTCCACTTT.

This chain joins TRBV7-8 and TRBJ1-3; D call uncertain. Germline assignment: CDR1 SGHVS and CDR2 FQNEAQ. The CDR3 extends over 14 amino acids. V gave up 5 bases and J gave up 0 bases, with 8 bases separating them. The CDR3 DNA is TGTGCCAGCAGCCGCTTAGCCTCTGGAAACACCATATATTTT. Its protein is CASSRLASGNTIYF.

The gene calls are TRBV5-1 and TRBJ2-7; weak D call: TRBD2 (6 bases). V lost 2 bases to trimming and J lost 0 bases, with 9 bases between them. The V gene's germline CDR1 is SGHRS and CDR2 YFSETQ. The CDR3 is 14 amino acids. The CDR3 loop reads CASSFSGSSYEQYF. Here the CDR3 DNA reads TGCGCCAGCAGCTTTAGCGGTTCCTCCTACGAGCAGTACTTC.

The DNA of the CDR3 is TGCAGCCACAGGGGGAAGGACGAGCAGTACTTC. It is translated as CSHRGKDEQYF. This chain joins TRBV20-1 and TRBJ2-7, with 8 bases matching TRBD1. This CDR3 spans 11 amino acids. Germline CDR1 and CDR2: DFQATT and SNEGSKA (reference sequence).

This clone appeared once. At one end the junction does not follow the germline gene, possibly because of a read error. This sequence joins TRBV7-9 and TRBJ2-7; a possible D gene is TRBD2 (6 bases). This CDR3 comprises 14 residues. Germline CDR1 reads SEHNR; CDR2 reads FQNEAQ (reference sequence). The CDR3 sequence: CSSSPSGVSYEQYF. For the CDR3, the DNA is TGTTCCAGCAGCCCGTCGGGGGTTTCCTACGAGCAGTACTTC.

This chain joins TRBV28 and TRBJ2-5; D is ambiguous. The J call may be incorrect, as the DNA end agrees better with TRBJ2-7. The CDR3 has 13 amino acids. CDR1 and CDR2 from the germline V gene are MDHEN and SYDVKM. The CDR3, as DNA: TGTGCCAGCAGTTCCCTATCACCCTACGAGCAGTACTTC. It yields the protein CASSSLSPYEQYF.

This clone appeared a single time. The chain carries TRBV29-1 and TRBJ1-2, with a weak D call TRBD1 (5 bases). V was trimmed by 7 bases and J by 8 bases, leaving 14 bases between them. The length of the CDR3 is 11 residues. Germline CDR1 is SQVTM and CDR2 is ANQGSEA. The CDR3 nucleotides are TGCAGCGCGGGGGGGAGCGCGGGCTACACCTTC. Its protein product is CSAGGSAGYTF.

In DNA form, the CDR3 reads TGCGCCAGCAGCTTGGGGCAGGGGGCTGGAAACACCATATATTTT. This sequence encodes CASSLGQGAGNTIYF. The rearrangement links TRBV5-1 to TRBJ1-3, with 7 positions matching TRBD1. The V gene's germline CDR1 is SGHRS and CDR2 YFSETQ. The CDR3 is made up of 15 amino acids. Germline trimming cut 0 bases from V and 2 bases from J; bases unmatched to any gene: 2.

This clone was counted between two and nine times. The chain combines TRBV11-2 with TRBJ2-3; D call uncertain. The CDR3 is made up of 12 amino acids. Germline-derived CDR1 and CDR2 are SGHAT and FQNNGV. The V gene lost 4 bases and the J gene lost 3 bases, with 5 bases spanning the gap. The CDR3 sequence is CASSSSTDTQYF. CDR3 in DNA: TGTGCCAGCAGCTCGTCTACAGATACGCAGTATTTT. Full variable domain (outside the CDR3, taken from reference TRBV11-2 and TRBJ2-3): EAGVAQSPRYKIIEKRQSVAFWCNPISGHATLYWYQQILGQGPKLLIQFQNNGVVDDSQLPKDRFSAERLKGVDSTLKIQPAKLEDSAVYLCASSSSTDTQYFGPGTRLTVL.

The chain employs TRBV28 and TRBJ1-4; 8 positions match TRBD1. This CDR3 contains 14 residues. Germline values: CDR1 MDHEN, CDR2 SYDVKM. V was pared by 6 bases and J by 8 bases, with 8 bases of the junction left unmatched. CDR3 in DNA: TGTGCCAGCAGATCGGGACAGGACCGCGAAAAACTGTTTTTT. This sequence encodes CASRSGQDREKLFF.